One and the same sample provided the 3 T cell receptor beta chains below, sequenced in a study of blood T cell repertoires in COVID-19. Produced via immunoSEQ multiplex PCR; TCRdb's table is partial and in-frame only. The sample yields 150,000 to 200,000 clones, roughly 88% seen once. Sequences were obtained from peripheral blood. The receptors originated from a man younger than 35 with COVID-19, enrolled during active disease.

The CDR3 protein is CATRQGAQETQYF. The CDR3 region has the DNA TGTGCCACCCGACAGGGGGCACAAGAGACCCAGTACTTC. The genes are TRBV7-9 and TRBJ2-5; 10 bases align to TRBD1. From germline, CDR1 is SEHNR and CDR2 FQNEAQ (reference sequence). This CDR3 contains 13 residues. V gave up 10 bases and J gave up 2 bases; unmatched junction bases: 4.

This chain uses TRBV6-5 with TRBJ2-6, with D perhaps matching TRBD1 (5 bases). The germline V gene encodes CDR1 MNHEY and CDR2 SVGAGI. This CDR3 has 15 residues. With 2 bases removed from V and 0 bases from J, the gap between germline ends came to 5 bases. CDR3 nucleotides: TGTGCCAGCAGTTACAGGGGCTCTGGGGCCAACGTCCTGACTTTC. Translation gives CASSYRGSGANVLTF.

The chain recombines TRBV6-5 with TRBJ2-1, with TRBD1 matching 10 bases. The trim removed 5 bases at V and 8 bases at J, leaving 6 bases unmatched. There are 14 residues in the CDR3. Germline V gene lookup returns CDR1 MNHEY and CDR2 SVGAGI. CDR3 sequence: CASSPGQGFDEQFF. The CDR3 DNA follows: TGTGCCAGCAGTCCGGGACAGGGGTTCGATGAGCAGTTCTTC.